The source of this TCR beta chain is a study of cytomegalovirus exposure and HLA in healthy donors. Turning to the study itself: When 350 to 500 donors were genotyped, about 80% of them were found to fall in the Caucasian-associated ancestry cluster.

This PCR relied on a set of 60 Vbeta primers and 13 Jbeta primers. The assay was immunoSEQ multiplex PCR, and TCRdb's table has in-frame clones only and misses some. The repertoire includes around 100,000 clones, around 80% of them detected once, and under 5% sits in the top ten. Findings of the study overall: As was reported, the classifier diagnosed cytomegalovirus status with high specificity and sensitivity. Roughly uniform depth of sequencing across donors was assumed in presence/absence analyses.

Worth noting for this clone: Its antigen is unidentified.

Sequencing was carried out using PBMCs. The clonotype originates from a female donor in good health and CMV-seropositive.

CDR3 sequence reads: CASSPLTGAGYTF. CDR3 coding DNA: TGCGCCAGCAGCCCCCTGACAGGAGCTGGCTACACCTTC. V is TRBV5-1 and J is TRBJ1-2, with a weak D call TRBD1 (6 bases). Trimming took off 4 bases at V and 7 bases at J, with 14 bases between the two ends. This CDR3 region has 13 residues. Germline-derived CDR1 and CDR2 are SGHRS and YFSETQ.